This TCR beta chain was recovered during a study of OX40 agonist ivuxolimab in advanced cancers. Study-wide background: Intravenous ivuxolimab was administered to patients every 2 weeks at 0.01 to 10 mg/kg.

TCRdb keeps only in-frame clones here, not all; method: immunoSEQ multiplex PCR. Found here are over 55,000 clones, around 84% of them singletons; the top ten hold over 2%. Germline assignment: CDR1 SGHRS and CDR2 YFSETQ. V shed 2 bases, J shed 10 bases, and the junction held 6 bases outside the gene matches. The CDR3 spans 15 residues. Study observations and caveats: By week 6 at 0.1 to 3.0 mg/kg, blood CD4+ and CD8+ T cells had expanded clonally.

With regard to this clone: Its antigen is undetermined.

The receptor was isolated from an adult with an advanced solid tumor such as melanoma, head and neck, liver or kidney cancer. V is TRBV5-1 and J is TRBJ1-6, with 10 nucleotides matching TRBD1. The starting material was CD4+ or CD8+ T cells sorted from blood, obtained in a trial of the OX40 agonist ivuxolimab. CDR3 sequence (DNA): TGCGCCAGCAGCTTACCGACAGGGGGCGACTCACCCCTCCACTTT. Translated: CASSLPTGGDSPLHF. Full variable domain (outside the CDR3, taken from reference TRBV5-1 and TRBJ1-6): KAGVTQTPRYLIKTRGQQVTLSCSPISGHRSVSWYQQTPGQGLQFLFEYFSETQRNKGNFPGRFSGRQFSNSRSEMNVSTLELGDSALYLCASSLPTGGDSPLHFGNGTRLTVT.